The rows below give T cell receptor beta chains drawn from one sample of a study of T-cell reconstitution after alpha-beta-depleted transplantation in children. TCRdb passed the PCR reads through MiXCR, listing each CDR3 protein once. The sample holds roughly 200,000 distinct CDR3 sequences; 13% to 15% are singletons and the top ten take approximately 13%. The sample in question was PBMCs from the stem cell graft donor, obtained from the stem cell graft. The receptors come from a human donor who donated a stem cell graft to a child with acute lymphoblastic leukemia. CDR3s include the opening cysteine and the closing phenylalanine or tryptophan. A D gene is named only where the DNA matches it firmly. Clone size is stated in some rows and not others, as once, few, many or a class when expanded.

d_call	v_call	clone_size	j_call	cdr3_nt	cdr3_aa
TRBD2	TRBV7-9	many	TRBJ2-1	TGTGCCAGCAGCTTATCTTGGCTAGCGGGACGGGAAGAGCAGTTCTTC	CASSLSWLAGREEQFF
.	TRBV12-3/TRBV12-4	many	TRBJ1-1	TGTGCCAGCAGTTTCACGGGACTTGACACTGAAGCTTTCTTT	CASSFTGLDTEAFF
.	TRBV28	.	TRBJ2-7	TGTGCCAGCACCATGACCCGCTACGAGCAGTACTTC	CASTMTRYEQYF
.	TRBV20-1	many	TRBJ1-2	TGCAGTGCTAGTTCGGACTATGGCTACACCTTC	CSASSDYGYTF
TRBD2	TRBV7-9	many	TRBJ2-1	TGTGCCAGCAGCCCCCTAAGCGGGATCTCTACCTACAATGAGCAGTTCTTC	CASSPLSGISTYNEQFF
.	TRBV5-6	.	TRBJ2-1	TGTGCCAGCAGCTTGGGGGGGCTTACCTACAATGAGCAGTTCTTC	CASSLGGLTYNEQFF
.	TRBV5-1	many	TRBJ1-1	TGCGCCAGCAGCTTGGAAGGGTACGCTGAAGCTTTCTTT	CASSLEGYAEAFF
.	TRBV29-1	many	TRBJ2-2	TGCAGCGTTGAAGATATGGACGCCGGGGAGCTGTTTTTT	CSVEDMDAGELFF
.	TRBV27	many	TRBJ1-5	TGTGCCAGCAGTCCAGGAGTTAGCAATCAGCCCCAGCATTTT	CASSPGVSNQPQHF
TRBD2	TRBV5-1	many	TRBJ2-1	TGCGCCAGCTCGGGACTAGCGGGCTCTTGGAATGAGCAGTTCTTC	CASSGLAGSWNEQFF